In its sample, the clone carrying this T cell receptor beta chain was seen a few times. Its antigen is still unknown. This sample stems from a study of vaccination effects on CD4 cells after COVID-19. Study-level background: Post-vaccine specimens arrived a median 72 days past the second dose.

Viral peptide pool expansion of antigen-specific CD4+ T cells preceded sequencing in the ViraFEST assay. Researchers isolated CD4+ T cells once approximately eleven days of culture had elapsed. Two doses of either BNT162b2 or mRNA-1273 were given to each participant. Germline CDR1 reads DFQATT; CDR2 reads SNEGSKA (reference sequence). V was pared by 7 bases and J by 10 bases, with 20 bases between. The CDR3 consists of 14 residues. Profiling relied on immunoSEQ multiplex PCR, and the TCRdb table lists in-frame clones only, not all of them. The top ten clones hold 1.2% of a sample with about 72,000 clones, about 81% of them seen once.

This chain uses TRBV20-1 with TRBJ1-6; the D gene is possibly TRBD1 (5 bases). The sample consisted of CD4+ T cells from PBMCs cultured with HCoV-229E spike peptides, taken after COVID-19 vaccination. The source of this sequence is a human donor who received a COVID-19 vaccine. CDR3 region: CSVSPRRDSSPLHF. CDR3 coding DNA: TGCAGTGTTAGTCCACGCAGGGATTCCTCACCCCTCCACTTT.